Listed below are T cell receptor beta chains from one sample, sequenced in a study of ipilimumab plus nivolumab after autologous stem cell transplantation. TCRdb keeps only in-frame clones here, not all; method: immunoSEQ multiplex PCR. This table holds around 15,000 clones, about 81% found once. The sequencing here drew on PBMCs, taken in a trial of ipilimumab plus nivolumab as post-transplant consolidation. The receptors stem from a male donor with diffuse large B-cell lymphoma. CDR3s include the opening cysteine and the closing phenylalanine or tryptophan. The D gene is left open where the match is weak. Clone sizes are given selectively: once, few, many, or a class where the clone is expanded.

cdr3_nt: TGTGCCAGCAGCTCGAACTATGGGCAGCCCCAGCATTTT
cdr3_aa: CASSSNYGQPQHF
j_call: TRBJ1-5
d_call: .
v_call: TRBV7-6
clone_size: .

cdr3_nt: TGTGCCAGCATCGTTACACCGGGGGATGGCTACACCTTC
cdr3_aa: CASIVTPGDGYTF
j_call: TRBJ1-2
d_call: .
v_call: TRBV7-9
clone_size: .

cdr3_nt: TGTGCCAGCAGTTATAAAACGCCACATGAAGCTTTCTTT
cdr3_aa: CASSYKTPHEAFF
j_call: TRBJ1-1
d_call: .
v_call: TRBV6-5
clone_size: few

cdr3_nt: TGTGCCAGCAGGGGGACAGGGCCCTGGTATGGCTACACCTTC
cdr3_aa: CASRGTGPWYGYTF
j_call: TRBJ1-2
d_call: TRBD1
v_call: TRBV2
clone_size: once

cdr3_nt: TGCAGCGTTTCCTACAATGAGCAGTTCTTC
cdr3_aa: CSVSYNEQFF
j_call: TRBJ2-1
d_call: .
v_call: TRBV29-1
clone_size: .

cdr3_nt: TGTGCCAGCAAAAGGGGCGCGGGTAACTATGGCTACACCTTC
cdr3_aa: CASKRGAGNYGYTF
j_call: TRBJ1-2
d_call: .
v_call: TRBV2
clone_size: .

cdr3_nt: TGTGCCAGCAGCCCCGGACAGGGACCTGAAAAACTGTTTTTT
cdr3_aa: CASSPGQGPEKLFF
j_call: TRBJ1-4
d_call: TRBD1
v_call: TRBV11-2
clone_size: .

cdr3_nt: TGTGCCAGCAGTGTTATATCCCAGCAAGGGGAGCTGTTTTTT
cdr3_aa: CASSVISQQGELFF
j_call: TRBJ2-2
d_call: .
v_call: TRBV2
clone_size: .

cdr3_nt: TGTGCCAGCAGTTTACAACTAGCGGGTGGCTACAATGAGCAGTTCTTC
cdr3_aa: CASSLQLAGGYNEQFF
j_call: TRBJ2-1
d_call: TRBD2
v_call: TRBV27
clone_size: .

cdr3_nt: TGCGCCAGCAGCTTGGAATTCGGGACAGGGGATGAAGCTTTCTTT
cdr3_aa: CASSLEFGTGDEAFF
j_call: TRBJ1-1
d_call: TRBD1
v_call: TRBV5-1
clone_size: .

cdr3_nt: TGTGCCAGTAGTACCAAGGCACTAGTTATCAATGAGCAGTTCTTC
cdr3_aa: CASSTKALVINEQFF
j_call: TRBJ2-1
d_call: .
v_call: TRBV19
clone_size: .